This T cell receptor beta chain comes out of a study of blood T cell repertoires in COVID-19 (dated by TCRdb to 2018 to 2021). With respect to the entire study: The collaborator samples originated in the United States, Italy and Spain and spanned the acute and convalescent phases of COVID-19. A freely available public database, intended as a resource for researchers studying the immune response to SARS-CoV-2, is where the repertoires were released. A de-identified subject ID, COVID-19 status, age in years and sex were almost always included in the sample metadata. Deeply sampled blood TCRbeta repertoires from subjects exposed to, actively infected with, or recovered from COVID-19 were included in the dataset. Where HLA class I and class II types were available, the types were taken from metadata supplied by the sample provider, not from assay-based typing. Samples came from the ongoing ImmuneRACE study (first 160 participants) plus 1,254 subjects from 6 global collaborators. The material from the prospective study consisted of cDNA or gDNA derived from T cells, B-cell-depleted T cells, or PBMCs.

The paper as a whole reports these results and caveats: How much clinical and demographic metadata was included differed by source and by participant, and the metadata was provided uncurated.

TCRbeta CDR3 regions were amplified from genomic DNA by means of the immunoSEQ Assay, a bias-controlled multiplex PCR. Processing in the source paper ran as follows. Nucleated cell counts per sample were estimated from amplification of reference gene primers within the assay. Sequence reads were collapsed and filtered to measure the absolute abundance of every unique TCRbeta CDR3 rearrangement. For each sample, productive Simpson clonality was calculated as the square root of Simpson's diversity index across productive rearrangements. TCRdb's version of the immuneACCESS table is confined to in-frame rearrangements and falls short of the full clone set. An unresolved V gene accounts for under half of the shortfall where checked; the remainder is of unknown origin. The V and J calls and clone size were taken over from that table, and D and trimming were inferred from the DNA. The sample yields a few hundred thousand clones; roughly 91% were counted once. The ten largest make up approximately 0.84% of the sample.

A word on this clone: Its antigen is still unknown. Base qualities are not at hand, and no much larger clone is one base apart.

Each collaborating institution followed its own protocols to collect whole blood in K2EDTA tubes. For TCRbeta analysis, collaborators shipped samples as frozen whole blood, isolated PBMCs, or DNA extracted from either of those sample types. The trim is 2 bases for V and 1 base for J, with a gap of 8 bases between the germline ends. From the cysteine through the phenylalanine, the CDR3 covers 14 amino acids. The DNA shown is the 42-base CDR3, in frame from base 1. The germline V gene supplies CDR1 KGHSH and CDR2 LQKENI. Here the chain combines TRBV18 and TRBJ1-1; perhaps TRBD1 is the D gene, with 5 bases matching. Input material: peripheral blood. The sequence was obtained from a man aged 25 to 40 with acute or convalescent COVID-19. The DNA sequence is TGTGCCAGCTCACCAGGGGGAGGGAACACTGAAGCTTTCTTT. Protein translation: CASSPGGGNTEAFF.